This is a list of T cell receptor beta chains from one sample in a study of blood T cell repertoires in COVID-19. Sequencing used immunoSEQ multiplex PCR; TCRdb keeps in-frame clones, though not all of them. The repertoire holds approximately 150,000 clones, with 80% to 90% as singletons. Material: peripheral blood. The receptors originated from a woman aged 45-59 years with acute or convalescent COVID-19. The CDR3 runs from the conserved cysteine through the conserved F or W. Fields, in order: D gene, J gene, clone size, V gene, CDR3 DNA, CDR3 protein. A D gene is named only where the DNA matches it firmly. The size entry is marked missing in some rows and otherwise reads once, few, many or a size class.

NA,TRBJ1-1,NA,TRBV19,TGTGCCACCTCAGGGGCGTACACTGAAGCTTTCTTT,CATSGAYTEAFF
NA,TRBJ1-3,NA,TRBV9,TGTGCCAGCAGCGCAGCGACAGGCCCCTCTGGAAACACCATATATTTT,CASSAATGPSGNTIYF
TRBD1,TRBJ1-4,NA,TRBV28,TGTGCCAGCAGTATTTACCGGACAGGGGGCGGGGAAAAACTGTTTTTT,CASSIYRTGGGEKLFF
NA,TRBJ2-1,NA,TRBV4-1,TGCGCCAGCAGCCAAGATCTCACTAGCTTCGATGAGCAGTTCTTC,CASSQDLTSFDEQFF
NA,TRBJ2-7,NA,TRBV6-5,TGTGCCAGCAGTTACTCGAGGGCAGGCTCCTACGAGCAGTACTTC,CASSYSRAGSYEQYF
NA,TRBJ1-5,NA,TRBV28,TGTGCCAGCAGTGGACTGTCTGGTCAGCCCCAGCATTTT,CASSGLSGQPQHF
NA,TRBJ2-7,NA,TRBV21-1,TGTGCCAGCAGCAAAGTGAGAGGCGGGGACGAGCAGTACTTC,CASSKVRGGDEQYF
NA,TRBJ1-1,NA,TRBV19,TGTGCCAGTAGTACCCGAGAGGGAAACACTGAAGCTTTCTTT,CASSTREGNTEAFF
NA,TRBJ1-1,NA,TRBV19,TGTGCCAGTTCAGACACCTACACTGAAGCTTTCTTT,CASSDTYTEAFF
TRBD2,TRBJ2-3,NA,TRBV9,TGTGCCAGCAGCGCACAACCGGGGCTAGCGGGGGGCACAGATACGCAGTATTTT,CASSAQPGLAGGTDTQYF
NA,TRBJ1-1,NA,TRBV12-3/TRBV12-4,TGTGCCAGCAGTGGAGACAGAGGCACTGAAGCTTTCTTT,CASSGDRGTEAFF
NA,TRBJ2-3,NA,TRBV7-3,TGTGCCAGCAGCTTGTTCGCAGGGACAGATACGCAGTATTTT,CASSLFAGTDTQYF
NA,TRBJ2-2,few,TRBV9,TGTGCCAGCAGACCAGGAGGGGGGGACACCGGGGAGCTGTTTTTT,CASRPGGGDTGELFF
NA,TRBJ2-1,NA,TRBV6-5,TGTGCCAGCAGTTACGGGGCGGCTGGATACAATGAGCAGTTCTTC,CASSYGAAGYNEQFF
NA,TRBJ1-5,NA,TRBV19,TGTGCCAGTAGTATAGCTGGCAGGGTAAGCAATCAGCCCCAGCATTTT,CASSIAGRVSNQPQHF
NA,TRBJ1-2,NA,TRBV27,TGTGCCAGCAGCCATGGGGAGGACTATGGCTACACCTTC,CASSHGEDYGYTF
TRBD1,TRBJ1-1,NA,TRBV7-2,TGTGCCAGCAGCCCAGGACAGGGAGAGACTGAAGCTTTCTTT,CASSPGQGETEAFF
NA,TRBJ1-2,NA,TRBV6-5,TGTGCCAGCAGGGGCCTATCTAACTATGGCTACACCTTC,CASRGLSNYGYTF
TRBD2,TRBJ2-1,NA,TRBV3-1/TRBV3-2,TGTGCCAGCAGCCATCTAATAGTTGAGCGGGGAAGTCAAGACAATGAGCAGTTCTTC,CASSHLIVERGSQDNEQFF
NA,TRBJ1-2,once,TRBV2,TGTGCCAGCACAGAAATTTATGGCTACACCTTC,CASTEIYGYTF